The sequence of this T cell receptor (beta chain) was determined in a study of T-cell memory formation after mild COVID-19. On this clonotype itself: The antigen is unknown.

Looked up from germline, CDR1 is SGHVS and CDR2 is FQNEAQ. The CDR3 totals 15 residues. With 1 base removed from V and 4 bases from J, the gap between germline ends came to 13 bases. Regarding the study as a whole: A second wave expanding day 15 to 37 was CD4+-biased; contracting clones were balanced.

TCRdb re-called the 5' RACE reads with MiXCR, one entry per CDR3 protein. The sample consists of roughly 130,000 distinct CDR3 sequences, about 17% of them appearing once. This chain joins TRBV7-8 and TRBJ1-2; tentatively, D is TRBD1 (6 bases). The sequenced material came from PBMCs or a T cell subset sorted from them (not recorded which). This receptor was identified in a man aged 18 to 29 who had mild COVID-19 (a few samples of this study predate the infection). Cell type and time point are not known. The CDR3 coding sequence is TGTGCCAGCAGCTTAGGGGGTCAGGGGTTCTATGGCTACACCTTC. As protein: CASSLGGQGFYGYTF.